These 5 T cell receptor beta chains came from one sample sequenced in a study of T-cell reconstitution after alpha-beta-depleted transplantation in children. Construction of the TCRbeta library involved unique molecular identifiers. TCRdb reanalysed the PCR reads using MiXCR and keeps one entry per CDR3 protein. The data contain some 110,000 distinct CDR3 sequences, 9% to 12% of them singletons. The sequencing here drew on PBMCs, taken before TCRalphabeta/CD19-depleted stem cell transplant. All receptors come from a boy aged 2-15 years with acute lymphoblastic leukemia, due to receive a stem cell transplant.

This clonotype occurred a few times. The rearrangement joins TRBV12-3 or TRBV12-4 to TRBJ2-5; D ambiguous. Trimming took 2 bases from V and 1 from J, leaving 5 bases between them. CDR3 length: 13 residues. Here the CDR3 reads CASSLSVQETQYF. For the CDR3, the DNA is TGTGCCAGCAGTTTAAGCGTCCAAGAGACCCAGTACTTC.

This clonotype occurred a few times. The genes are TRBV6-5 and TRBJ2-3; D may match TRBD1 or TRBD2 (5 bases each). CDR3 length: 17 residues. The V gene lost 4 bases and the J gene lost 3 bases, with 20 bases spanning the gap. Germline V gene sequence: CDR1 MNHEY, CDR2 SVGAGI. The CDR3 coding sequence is TGTGCCAGCAGTTTCGAAAAAGGGACCTCCCGAACAGATACGCAGTATTTT. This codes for CASSFEKGTSRTDTQYF.

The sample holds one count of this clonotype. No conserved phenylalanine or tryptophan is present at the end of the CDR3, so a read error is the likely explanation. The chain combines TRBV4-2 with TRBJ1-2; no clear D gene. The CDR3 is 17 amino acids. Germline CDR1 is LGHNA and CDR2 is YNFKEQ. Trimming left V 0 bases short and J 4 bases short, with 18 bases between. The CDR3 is CASSQDNGLSGIYGYTC. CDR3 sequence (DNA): TGTGCCAGCAGCCAAGATAATGGTTTATCCGGAATCTATGGCTACACCTGC.

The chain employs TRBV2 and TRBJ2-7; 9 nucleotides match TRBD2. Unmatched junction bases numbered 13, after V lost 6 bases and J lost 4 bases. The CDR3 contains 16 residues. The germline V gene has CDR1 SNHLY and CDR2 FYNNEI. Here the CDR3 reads CASRGTHSGSVYEQYF. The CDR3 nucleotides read TGTGCCAGCAGGGGTACACATAGCGGGAGTGTTTACGAGCAGTACTTC.

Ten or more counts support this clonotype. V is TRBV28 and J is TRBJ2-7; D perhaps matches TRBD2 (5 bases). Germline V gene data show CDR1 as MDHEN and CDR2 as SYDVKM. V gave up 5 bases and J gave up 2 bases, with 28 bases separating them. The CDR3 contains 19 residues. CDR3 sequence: CASSIGGSGYESYTYEQYF. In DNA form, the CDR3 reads TGTGCCAGCAGTATAGGTGGATCGGGGTACGAATCCTATACCTACGAGCAGTACTTC.